Following are 7 T cell receptor beta chains from one sample sequenced in a study of HIV-infected children after antiretroviral therapy interruption. Treatment reported: PENTA 11 planned treatment interruption arm or continuous ART arm. The TCR library was built from RNA with a 3' RACE protocol and unique molecular identifiers. MiXCR, run by TCRdb on the 3' RACE reads, gives a single entry per CDR3 protein. The table includes about 89,000 distinct CDR3 sequences, roughly 6.7% detected once. The sample consisted of CD45RA+ CD4+ T cells from PBMCs, pooled from several time points, taken from a donor given antiretroviral therapy, either interrupted or continuous. Regarding subset: naive CD4+ CD45RA+ CD45RO- T cells. These receptors were obtained from a pool of human donors with HIV.

Many counts were recorded for this clonotype. The rearrangement uses TRBV7-2 and TRBJ1-1, with 7 nucleotides matching TRBD1. This CDR3 spans 16 amino acids. With 4 bases clipped from V and 1 base from J, the junction kept 9 bases outside the gene matches. Germline CDR1 reads SGHTA; CDR2 reads FQGNSA. In DNA, the CDR3 is TGTGCCAGCAGCTCCCGGGACAGTCAACCGAACACTGAAGCTTTCTTT. Encoded protein: CASSSRDSQPNTEAFF.

With regard to this clonotype: This may come from a read error, since a much larger clone is one base off. This chain uses TRBV28 with TRBJ1-6, with 7 bases aligning to TRBD1. Germline CDR1 reads MDHEN; CDR2 reads SYDVKM. This CDR3 region has 16 residues. CDR3 loop: CASSQIDREWDSSLHF. The CDR3 coding sequence is TGTGCCAGCAGTCAGATAGACAGGGAATGGGATTCATCCCTCCACTTT.

A few counts support this clonotype. The chain couples TRBV21-1 to TRBJ2-1. TRBV21-1 is a recognized pseudogene. The CDR3 has 15 amino acids. CDR3 coding DNA: TGTGCCAGCGTCCGATCGGGGAGCTCCTACAATGAGCAGTTCTTC. Its translation is CASVRSGSSYNEQFF.

Ten or more counts support this clonotype. The V call is TRBV7-9, the J call TRBJ2-7, with 9 nucleotides matching TRBD2. This CDR3 has 15 residues. Germline V gene data show CDR1 as SEHNR and CDR2 as FQNEAQ (reference sequence). J lost 1 base, V lost 4 bases, and 5 bases had no gene match. CDR3 region: CASSSSLAGSYEQYF. CDR3 bases: TGTGCCAGCAGCTCTTCACTAGCGGGTTCCTACGAGCAGTACTTC.

At least ten counts were recorded for this clonotype. The chain links TRBV5-1 to TRBJ1-1; no clear D. This CDR3 has 13 residues. Germline values: CDR1 SGHRS, CDR2 YFSETQ. V dropped 4 bases and J dropped 2 bases, with 9 bases sitting between them. CDR3 sequence (DNA): TGCGCCAGCAGCCTAGGCATCAACACTGAAGCTTTCTTT. Translated, it gives CASSLGINTEAFF.

This clonotype was counted many times. The V call is TRBV19, the J call TRBJ2-7; a possible D gene is TRBD1 (5 bases). Per the germline V gene, CDR1 is LNHDA and CDR2 is SQIVND (reference sequence). The CDR3 length is 15 residues. Between the trimmed V and J ends, which lost 2 bases and 2 bases, there was a span of 13 bases. CDR3 DNA: TGTGCCAGTAGTATAAGGCCAGGGCAGGCCTACGAGCAGTACTTC. As protein: CASSIRPGQAYEQYF. Full variable domain (missing parts from reference TRBV19 and TRBJ2-7): DGGITQSPKYLFRKEGQNVTLSCEQNLNHDAMYWYRQDPGQGLRLIYYSQIVNDFQKGDIAEGYSVSREKKESFPLTVTSAQKNPTAFYLCASSIRPGQAYEQYFGPGTRLTVT.

By share of the sample, this clonotype is medium-sized. The chain employs TRBV5-1 and TRBJ2-7; TRBD1 is a possible D gene (5 bases). The germline V gene has CDR1 SGHRS and CDR2 YFSETQ. Trimming cost V 0 bases and J 4 bases, with 11 bases left between them. The CDR3 contains 14 residues. The DNA of the CDR3 is TGCGCCAGCAGCTTGGGCCAGGGTTCGTACGAGCAGTACTTC. Translated: CASSLGQGSYEQYF.